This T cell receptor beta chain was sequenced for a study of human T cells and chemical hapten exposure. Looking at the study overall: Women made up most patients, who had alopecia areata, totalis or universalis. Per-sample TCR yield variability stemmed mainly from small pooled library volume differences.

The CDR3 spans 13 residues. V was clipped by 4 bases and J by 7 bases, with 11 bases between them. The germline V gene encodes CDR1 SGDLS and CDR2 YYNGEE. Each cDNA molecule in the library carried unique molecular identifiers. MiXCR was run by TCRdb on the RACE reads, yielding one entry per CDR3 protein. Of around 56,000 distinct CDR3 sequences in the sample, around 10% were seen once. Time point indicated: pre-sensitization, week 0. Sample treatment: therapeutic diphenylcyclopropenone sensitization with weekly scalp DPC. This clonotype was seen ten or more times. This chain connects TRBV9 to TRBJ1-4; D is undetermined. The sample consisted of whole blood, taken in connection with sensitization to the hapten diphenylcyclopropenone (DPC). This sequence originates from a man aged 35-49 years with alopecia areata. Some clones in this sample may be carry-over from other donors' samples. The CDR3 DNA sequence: TGTGCCAGCAGCCAATTGCTTGGTGAAAAACTGTTTTTT. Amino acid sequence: CASSQLLGEKLFF.